This T cell receptor beta chain was recorded in a study of cytotoxic CD8 clonotypes in ibrutinib-treated CLL. With sequencing, the targeted depth ranged from 1 in 200,000 to 1 in 1 million T cells. Repertoires were generated with immunoSEQ multiplex PCR, while TCRdb's copy carries only in-frame clones and drops some. Found here are about 200,000 clones, about 75% of them singletons; the top ten hold 5.5% to 6%. Trimming removed 1 base at V and 4 bases at J, with 5 bases between. Germline V lookup: CDR1 KGHSH, CDR2 LQKENI. The CDR3 is 14 amino acids. For this clone: What it binds is not known.

General observations from the study: Public clonotypes (which were uncommon) either contracted or remained stable on treatment.

The V call is TRBV18, the J call TRBJ2-6; no definite D call. Here the sequenced sample was PBMCs, taken after 12 months of ibrutinib treatment. This receptor was obtained from a human donor with chronic lymphocytic leukemia. This CDR3 is CASSPQGGANVLTF. The CDR3 nucleotides read TGTGCCAGCTCACCACAGGGAGGGGCCAACGTCCTGACTTTC.